These T cell receptor beta chains were read from a single sample in a study of identical twins. TCRdb re-called the 5' RACE reads through MiXCR, storing one row per CDR3 protein. Of about 520,000 distinct CDR3 sequences in the sample, approximately 22% were seen once. The data also belong to a second study, concerning T cells expressing NK-cell markers.

Sequences were obtained from CD4+ T cells sorted from blood. These receptors came from a woman aged 18-35 years in good health. The CDR3 runs from the conserved cysteine through the conserved F or W. The D gene is left open where the match is weak. Clone size appears in some rows only: once, few, many, or a class for an expanded clone.

TRBD2 | NA | TRBJ2-7 | TRBV5-5 | TGTGCCAGCAGCTTTCAAGCGGGGTCCTACGAGCAGTACTTC | CASSFQAGSYEQYF
TRBD2 | many | TRBJ2-3 | TRBV20-1 | TGCAGTGCTAGAAGGGCGGGAGAGCGAGATACGCAGTATTTT | CSARRAGERDTQYF
NA | few | TRBJ1-1 | TRBV7-6 | TGTGCCAGCAGCTTAGCAGGGACGTATGGAGAAGCTTTCTTT | CASSLAGTYGEAFF
TRBD1 | few | TRBJ2-3 | TRBV19 | TGTGCCAGTAGTAATACAGGGGTCTCAGATACGCAGTATTTT | CASSNTGVSDTQYF
NA | NA | TRBJ1-3 | TRBV18 | TGTGCCAGCTCACCACAAGCCACCTCTGGAAACACCATATATTTT | CASSPQATSGNTIYF
NA | many | TRBJ2-7 | TRBV4-1 | TGCGCCAGCAGCCAAGATATCGGGGCTCGCTACACTGGGCAGTACTTC | CASSQDIGARYTGQYF
TRBD1 | few | TRBJ1-6 | TRBV7-6 | TGTGCCAGCAGCTTATATATTCAGGGGGGTTCCTATAATTCACCCCTCCACTTT | CASSLYIQGGSYNSPLHF
NA | NA | TRBJ1-1 | TRBV20-1 | TGCAGTGCTAGACCCAATAAGAGATGGGTGGCGACTGAAGCTTTCTTT | CSARPNKRWVATEAFF
TRBD1 | NA | TRBJ1-3 | TRBV20-1 | TGCAGTGCCCCGGACAGGAGTGGAAACACCATATATTTT | CSAPDRSGNTIYF
NA | NA | TRBJ2-1 | TRBV9 | TGTGCCAGCAGCGTAGACCTGGGGGTGCAGCAGTTCTTC | CASSVDLGVQQFF
TRBD1 | NA | TRBJ1-1 | TRBV29-1 | TGCAGCGTTGAAGATCCCACCCGGGACAGAAGGGGGAACACTGAAGCTTTCTTT | CSVEDPTRDRRGNTEAFF
TRBD1 | NA | TRBJ2-3 | TRBV29-1 | TGCAGCGTTGAGGGGGACAGGGGCGTTACAGATACGCAGTATTTT | CSVEGDRGVTDTQYF
TRBD2 | few | TRBJ2-7 | TRBV7-9 | TGTGCCAGCAGACTGACTAGCGGGAGTCGCGAGCAGTACTTC | CASRLTSGSREQYF
NA | NA | TRBJ1-2 | TRBV12-3/TRBV12-4 | TGTGCCAGCAGTTTAGTAACCGGCTACACCTTC | CASSLVTGYTF
TRBD2 | few | TRBJ2-2 | TRBV20-1 | TGCAGTGCTACGACTAGCTCAGGCACCGGGGAGCTGTTTTTT | CSATTSSGTGELFF
TRBD1 | NA | TRBJ1-2 | TRBV12-3/TRBV12-4 | TGTGCCAGCAGTTTTACCGGACAGGGATTGAATGGCTACACCTTC | CASSFTGQGLNGYTF
NA | NA | TRBJ2-5 | TRBV4-1 | TGCGCCAGCAGCCAAGAGCCCCCCCGACAACAAGAGACCCAGTACTTC | CASSQEPPRQQETQYF
TRBD1 | few | TRBJ2-5 | TRBV6-5 | TGTGCCAGCAGTTGGAACCCGGGACAGCAAGAGACCCAGTACTTC | CASSWNPGQQETQYF
TRBD2 | NA | TRBJ2-5 | TRBV30 | TGTGCCTGGGGCCCGACTAGCGGGAGTATGGAGACCCAGTACTTC | CAWGPTSGSMETQYF